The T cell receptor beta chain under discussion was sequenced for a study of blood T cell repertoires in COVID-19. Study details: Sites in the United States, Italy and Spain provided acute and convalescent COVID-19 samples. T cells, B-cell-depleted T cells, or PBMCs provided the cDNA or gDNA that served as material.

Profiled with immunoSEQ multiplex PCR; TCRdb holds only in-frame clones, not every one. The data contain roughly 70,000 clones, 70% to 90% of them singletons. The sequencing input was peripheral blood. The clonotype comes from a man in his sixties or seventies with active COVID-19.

The CDR3 is CASNQVAGRNEQFF. CDR3 in DNA: TGTGCCAGCAACCAGGTAGCGGGACGCAATGAGCAGTTCTTC. J is TRBJ2-1 and V is TRBV11-2, with 8 positions matching TRBD2. The CDR3 length is 14 residues. Looked up from germline, CDR1 is SGHAT and CDR2 is FQNNGV. The junction had 8 bases not matched to a gene; V was cut back by 7 bases and J by 6 bases.